The 26 T cell receptor beta chains presented below share a single source sample, sequenced in a study of control samples from healthy donors and cancer patients. Assay used: immunoSEQ multiplex PCR; TCRdb lists only in-frame clones, some missing. Of 140,000 to 150,000 clones detected, about nine tenths appear once; the ten largest clones hold more than 4%. Specimen: blood. These receptors came from a man aged 25-45 years in good health.

This chain joins TRBV7-9 and TRBJ2-3, with D unresolved. With 4 bases removed from V and 3 bases from J, the gap between germline ends came to 14 bases. The germline V gene has CDR1 SEHNR and CDR2 FQNEAQ (reference sequence). The CDR3 length is 15 residues. CDR3 DNA sequence: TGTGCCAGCAGCTCCAATAGCATCCGAACAGATACGCAGTATTTT. Translation gives CASSSNSIRTDTQYF.

The chain combines TRBV9 with TRBJ2-3, with no clear D. Germline-derived CDR1 and CDR2 are SGDLS and YYNGEE. This CDR3 comprises 13 residues. The V and J ends lost 2 bases and 2 bases respectively, with 6 bases between them. The CDR3 coding sequence is TGTGCCAGCAGCGTGGGCAACACAGATACGCAGTATTTT. It translates to CASSVGNTDTQYF.

The chain is built from TRBV7-2 and TRBJ1-2, with 9 positions matching TRBD1. The CDR3 has 13 residues. Germline-derived CDR1 and CDR2 are SGHTA and FQGNSA. The V gene end was trimmed by 6 bases and the J gene end by 4 bases; junction bases not matched to a gene: 3. The CDR3 bases are TGTGCCAGCAGTCCGGACAGGGGCTATGGCTACACCTTC. It specifies CASSPDRGYGYTF. Based on the CDR3 plus reference TRBV7-2 and TRBJ1-2, the full variable domain is GAGVSQSPSNKVTEKGKDVELRCDPISGHTALYWYRQSLGQGLEFLIYFQGNSAPDKSGLPSDRFSAERTGGSVSTLTIQRTQQEDSAVYLCASSPDRGYGYTFGSGTRLTVV.

V is TRBV7-9 and J is TRBJ1-2, with D possibly being TRBD1 (5 bases). Germline CDR1 and CDR2: SEHNR and FQNEAQ (reference sequence). The CDR3 loop spans 14 amino acids. V lost 5 bases and J 9 bases, leaving 19 bases between the germline ends. The CDR3 is CASSPPGGNIRYTF. CDR3 in DNA: TGTGCCAGCAGCCCCCCGGGGGGAAACATTCGCTACACCTTC.

This CDR3 reads CASSITGLLTGELFF. As DNA, the CDR3 is TGTGCCAGTAGTATCACTGGTCTACTAACCGGGGAGCTGTTTTTT. The chain links TRBV19 to TRBJ2-2, with D unclear. Trimming stripped 3 bases from V and 5 bases from J, with 13 bases between. Per the germline V gene, CDR1 is LNHDA and CDR2 is SQIVND (reference sequence). The CDR3 loop spans 15 amino acids.

The chain uses TRBV19 and TRBJ2-7; D is perhaps TRBD1 or TRBD2 (5 bases each). Trimming pared 5 bases from V and 2 bases from J, leaving 13 bases between. CDR3 length equals 14 residues. CDR1 is LNHDA and CDR2 is SQIVND in the germline V gene (reference sequence). This chain's CDR3 is CASSLGTLPYEQYF. Written as DNA, the CDR3 is TGTGCCAGTAGTCTCGGGACGTTACCCTACGAGCAGTACTTC.

The chain combines TRBV7-9 with TRBJ1-2; TRBD1 might be the D (6 bases). Germline CDR1 and CDR2: SEHNR and FQNEAQ (reference sequence). Trimming stripped 2 bases from V and 6 bases from J, with 13 bases between. CDR3 size: 14 residues. The CDR3 nucleotides read TGTGCCAGCAGCTTATCGAACAGGGATAATGGCTACACCTTC. Its translation is CASSLSNRDNGYTF.

V usage is TRBV2 and J usage is TRBJ2-1, with D possibly called TRBD1 or TRBD2 (6 bases each). The length of the CDR3 is 15 residues. Germline assignment: CDR1 SNHLY and CDR2 FYNNEI. Trimming pared 1 base from V and 4 bases from J, leaving 11 bases between. CDR3: CASSEGQAGYNEQFF. CDR3 nucleotide sequence: TGTGCCAGCAGTGAAGGACAGGCGGGGTACAATGAGCAGTTCTTC.

V gene TRBV9 combines with J gene TRBJ2-1; D is perhaps TRBD2 (6 bases). This CDR3 contains 14 residues. Trimming pared 2 bases from V and 9 bases from J, leaving 15 bases between. Germline CDR1 reads SGDLS; CDR2 reads YYNGEE. CDR3 nucleotides: TGTGCCAGCAGCGTTTCCGGGGGAGCAGTTGAGCAGTTCTTC. Translated: CASSVSGGAVEQFF.

The J gene is TRBJ2-7, the V gene TRBV7-2; 9 bases agree with TRBD1. V gave up 1 base and J gave up 7 bases; unmatched junction bases: 8. Germline CDR1 reads SGHTA; CDR2 reads FQGNSA. This CDR3 is 15 amino acids long. CDR3 amino acids: CASSLEFWDRDEQYF. The CDR3 nucleotides read TGTGCCAGCAGCTTAGAATTTTGGGACAGGGATGAGCAGTACTTC.

The chain joins TRBV11-3 to TRBJ1-1; possibly TRBD1 for D (6 bases). CDR1 is SGHNT, CDR2 YENEEA, per germline. The V and J ends lost 5 bases and 7 bases respectively, with 17 bases between them. There are 14 residues in the CDR3. For the CDR3, the DNA is TGTGCCAGCAGCGCCGGCGGGGGCCGGGTTGAAGCTTTCTTT. Encoded protein: CASSAGGGRVEAFF.

This rearrangement joins TRBV27 to TRBJ2-7, with D possibly TRBD2 on 6 matching bases. The CDR3 has 15 amino acids. The germline V and J ends were trimmed by 0 bases and 0 bases, with 9 bases remaining between them. Germline CDR1 is MNHEY and CDR2 is SMNVEV (reference sequence). CDR3 sequence: CASSLSPGVSYEQYF. The CDR3 DNA reads as TGTGCCAGCAGTTTATCGCCGGGAGTCTCCTACGAGCAGTACTTC.

This clone was detected only a few times. This chain joins TRBV11-2 and TRBJ2-5; TRBD1 is a possible D gene (6 bases). This CDR3 is built from 15 residues. V gave up 0 bases and J gave up 6 bases, with 14 bases separating them. Germline-derived CDR1 and CDR2 are SGHAT and FQNNGV. The CDR3 is CASSLDIAGAKTQYF. CDR3 DNA: TGTGCCAGCAGCTTAGATATCGCAGGGGCCAAGACCCAGTACTTC.

The V and J genes are TRBV5-1 and TRBJ2-5; tentatively, D is TRBD2 (5 bases). The CDR3 has 14 residues. V lost 0 bases to trimming and J lost 3 bases, with 9 bases between them. CDR1 and CDR2 from the germline V gene are SGHRS and YFSETQ. CDR3 DNA: TGCGCCAGCAGCTTGGTTCCCGGGAAAGAGACCCAGTACTTC. It is translated as CASSLVPGKETQYF.

This rearrangement joins TRBV7-6 to TRBJ2-5; 8 bases fit TRBD2. CDR1 is SGHVS and CDR2 is FNYEAQ in the germline V gene. J gave up 5 bases and V 5 bases, and 7 bases lay outside the gene matches. This CDR3 is built from 14 residues. CDR3 loop: CASSLRGGTETQYF. The CDR3, as DNA: TGTGCCAGCAGCCTGCGCGGGGGGACCGAGACCCAGTACTTC.

The chain combines TRBV6-5 with TRBJ2-7; D may be TRBD2 (6 bases). The CDR3 totals 15 residues. Trimming shortened V by 7 bases and J by 2 bases, and 18 bases separated the two germline ends. Germline loops: CDR1 MNHEY, CDR2 SVGAGI. The CDR3 DNA reads TGTGCCAGCACCCCTTACGGGACTGGCCCCTACGAGCAGTACTTC. Translated: CASTPYGTGPYEQYF.

The rearrangement joins TRBV7-2 to TRBJ2-2, with TRBD1 identical over 7 bases. Germline CDR1 reads SGHTA; CDR2 reads FQGNSA. The CDR3 extends over 15 amino acids. V shed 5 bases and J 0 bases; nucleotides not matched to a gene: 3. The CDR3, as DNA: TGTGCCAGCAGCGCACAGGGGTCGAACACCGGGGAGCTGTTTTTT. The encoded protein is CASSAQGSNTGELFF.

This clone was detected once. The gene calls are TRBV30 and TRBJ2-1; tentative D call: TRBD2 (5 bases). CDR1 GTSNPN and CDR2 SVGIG come from the germline V gene (reference sequence). There are 14 residues in the CDR3. V lost 5 bases and J 0 bases, leaving 11 bases between the germline ends. The CDR3 reads CAWRAESSYNEQFF. The CDR3, as DNA: TGTGCCTGGCGAGCGGAAAGCTCCTACAATGAGCAGTTCTTC.

V gene TRBV5-4 combines with J gene TRBJ1-1; TRBD1 aligns across 8 bases. Germline-derived CDR1 and CDR2 are SGHNT and YYREEE (reference sequence). Germline trimming cut 9 bases from V and 0 bases from J; bases unmatched to any gene: 7. This CDR3 is 14 amino acids long. The CDR3 DNA reads TGTGCCACCCGACAGGGGCCCATGAACACTGAAGCTTTCTTT. Translated: CATRQGPMNTEAFF. Full variable domain (remainder filled in from reference TRBV5-4 and TRBJ1-1): ETGVTQSPTHLIKTRGQQVTLRCSSQSGHNTVSWYQQALGQGPQFIFQYYREEENGRGNFPPRFSGLQFPNYSSELNVNALELDDSALYLCATRQGPMNTEAFFGQGTRLTVV.

The rearrangement links TRBV6-5 to TRBJ1-6; 8 nucleotides align to TRBD1. After removal of 7 bases from V and 8 bases from J, the junction contained 10 bases not matched to a gene. The CDR3 loop spans 15 amino acids. The V gene's germline CDR1 is MNHEY and CDR2 SVGAGI. CDR3: CASKPKGQGDSPLHF. CDR3 nucleotide sequence: TGTGCCAGCAAACCCAAAGGACAGGGAGATTCACCCCTCCACTTT.

The chain links TRBV13 to TRBJ1-2, with a tentative D call TRBD1 (5 bases). Between the trimmed V and J ends, which lost 2 bases and 12 bases, there was a span of 16 bases. CDR3 length equals 13 residues. In germline, CDR1 is PRHDT, CDR2 FYEKMQ (reference sequence). CDR3 in DNA: TGTGCCAGCAGCTTAAGACTCGGGGGGTTCCACACCTTC. Its translation is CASSLRLGGFHTF.

This clone was seen many times. The genes are TRBV28 and TRBJ2-4; D is unresolved. Germline V lookup: CDR1 MDHEN, CDR2 SYDVKM. The CDR3 extends over 15 amino acids. Deletions cut 4 bases from V and 0 bases from J, with 10 bases between. The CDR3, as DNA: TGTGCCAGCAGTTGGGCGGACCAAGCCAAAAACATTCAGTACTTC. Its translation: CASSWADQAKNIQYF.

CDR3: CASSSGTGDTEAFF. The CDR3 region has the DNA TGTGCCAGCAGCTCCGGGACAGGGGACACTGAAGCTTTCTTT. J is TRBJ1-1 and V is TRBV6-5; 10 bases are shared with TRBD1. The germline V gene encodes CDR1 MNHEY and CDR2 SVGAGI. This CDR3 is 14 amino acids long. The junction had 4 bases not matched to a gene; V was cut back by 6 bases and J by 3 bases.

The genes are TRBV19 and TRBJ2-6, with a weak D call TRBD1 (6 bases). This CDR3 spans 15 amino acids. Germline loops: CDR1 LNHDA, CDR2 SQIVND (reference sequence). Trimming removed 6 bases from V and 0 bases from J, with 9 bases in between. CDR3: CASSTGYSGANVLTF. For the CDR3, the DNA is TGTGCCAGTAGCACAGGGTACTCTGGGGCCAACGTCCTGACTTTC.

The rearrangement links TRBV19 to TRBJ1-1; 7 nucleotides agree with TRBD1. The germline CDR1 and CDR2 sequences are LNHDA and SQIVND (reference sequence). The J segment lost 6 bases and the V segment lost 4 bases, leaving 14 bases of the junction unmatched. This CDR3 is 16 amino acids long. Here the CDR3 reads CASSSTNRGLDAEAFF. In nucleotides, the CDR3 is TGTGCCAGTAGTAGTACGAACAGGGGTCTGGACGCTGAAGCTTTCTTT.

V is TRBV3-1 (or the pseudogene TRBV3-2) and J is TRBJ1-1; unclear D gene. The V gene lost 3 bases and the J gene lost 0 bases, with 8 bases spanning the gap. Germline V CDR1 and CDR2: LGHDT, YNNKEL (reference sequence). The CDR3 is 14 amino acids. The chain's CDR3 is CASSQGRMNTEAFF. The CDR3 coding sequence is TGTGCCAGCAGCCAGGGGAGAATGAACACTGAAGCTTTCTTT.